This T cell receptor (beta chain) is drawn from a study of somatic mutations in cytotoxic T cells in rheumatoid arthritis. About the research overall: Patient blood was drawn as 30 ml EDTA; the draw came right after diagnosis and before any treatment.

Between the trimmed V and J ends, which lost 0 bases and 9 bases, there was a span of 15 bases. The CDR3 has 15 residues. The germline V gene encodes CDR1 MGHRA and CDR2 YSYEKL. Some clones are missing from TCRdb's copy, which holds only in-frame ones; the method was immunoSEQ multiplex PCR. This table has 13,000 or so clones, about three quarters appearing once. Study conclusions and caveats: Increasing age coincided with elevated CD8+ clonality among rheumatoid arthritis patients, though not among healthy controls. Within 8 of 65 patients, the single biggest CD8+ clone made up more than 20% of CD8+ cells.

For this clone: Its antigen is unknown.

Source material: CD8+ T cells sorted from blood. This chain joins TRBV4-1 and TRBJ1-5; TRBD1 is a possible D gene (5 bases). The receptor was isolated from an adult with rheumatoid arthritis. The CDR3 loop is CASSQDTQVTSPQHF. In nucleotides, the CDR3 is TGCGCCAGCAGCCAAGACACACAGGTCACTTCGCCCCAGCATTTT.